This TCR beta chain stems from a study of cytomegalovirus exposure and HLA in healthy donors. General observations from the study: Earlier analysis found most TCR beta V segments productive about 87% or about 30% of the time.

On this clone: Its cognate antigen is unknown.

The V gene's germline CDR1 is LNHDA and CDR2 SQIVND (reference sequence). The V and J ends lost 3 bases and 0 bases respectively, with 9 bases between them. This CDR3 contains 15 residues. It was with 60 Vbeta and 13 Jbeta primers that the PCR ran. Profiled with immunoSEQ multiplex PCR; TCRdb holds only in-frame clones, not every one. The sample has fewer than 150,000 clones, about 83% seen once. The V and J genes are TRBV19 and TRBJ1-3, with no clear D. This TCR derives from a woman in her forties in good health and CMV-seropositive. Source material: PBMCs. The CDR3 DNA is TGTGCCAGTAGTATGGTACACCTCTCTGGAAACACCATATATTTT. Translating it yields CASSMVHLSGNTIYF. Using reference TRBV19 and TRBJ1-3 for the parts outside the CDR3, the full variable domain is DGGITQSPKYLFRKEGQNVTLSCEQNLNHDAMYWYRQDPGQGLRLIYYSQIVNDFQKGDIAEGYSVSREKKESFPLTVTSAQKNPTAFYLCASSMVHLSGNTIYFGEGSWLTVV.